These 21 T cell receptor beta chains were all obtained from the same sample, sequenced in a study of blood T cell repertoires in COVID-19. Measured with immunoSEQ multiplex PCR; TCRdb has only the in-frame clones, and not every one. The table includes under 150,000 clones, approximately 89% detected once. Sample: peripheral blood. All receptors come from a human donor in a cohort sampled during active COVID-19.

The rearrangement joins TRBV5-6 to TRBJ2-7; D is possibly TRBD1 (5 bases). The V gene's germline CDR1 is SGHDT and CDR2 YYEEEE. This CDR3 spans 13 amino acids. V gave up 1 base and J gave up 2 bases, with 7 bases separating them. Here the CDR3 DNA reads TGTGCCAGCAGCTTGCAAGGGGCCTACGAGCAGTACTTC. Amino acids: CASSLQGAYEQYF.

The chain combines TRBV7-2 with TRBJ1-5; unclear D gene. This CDR3 comprises 15 residues. The germline V and J ends were trimmed by 5 bases and 2 bases, with 13 bases remaining between them. Germline loops: CDR1 SGHTA, CDR2 FQGNSA. The CDR3 DNA reads TGTGCCAGCAGCCCCTCCGCAGTCGGCAATCAGCCCCAGCATTTT. Protein: CASSPSAVGNQPQHF.

The chain links TRBV6-2 or TRBV6-3 to TRBJ2-3; 10 positions match TRBD2. This CDR3 comprises 20 residues. V shed 2 bases and J 2 bases; nucleotides not matched to a gene: 16. CDR1 and CDR2 from the germline V gene are MNHEY and SVGEGT. The CDR3 sequence is CASSYPLRRLAGAYTDTQYF. CDR3 nucleotide sequence: TGTGCCAGCAGTTACCCCCTCCGGCGTCTAGCGGGGGCCTACACAGATACGCAGTATTTT.

The chain carries TRBV3-1 (or the pseudogene TRBV3-2) and TRBJ1-3; 11 bases map to TRBD1. The CDR3 extends over 17 amino acids. Germline CDR1 reads LGHDT; CDR2 reads YNNKEL (reference sequence). Losses at the gene ends were 4 bases for V and 0 bases for J; bases not matched to a gene: 5. The CDR3, as DNA: TGTGCCAGCAGCCGCCTCGGGACAGGGGGCTCTGGAAACACCATATATTTT. Amino acid sequence: CASSRLGTGGSGNTIYF.

The rearrangement links TRBV10-3 to TRBJ1-5, with D perhaps TRBD1 (6 bases). The V end was cut by 10 bases, the J end by 5 bases, with 12 bases between. The CDR3 totals 12 residues. The germline V gene has CDR1 ENHRY and CDR2 SYGVKD. In DNA form, the CDR3 reads TGTGCCACCAGACAGGATGATCAGCCCCAGCATTTT. Its protein product is CATRQDDQPQHF.

The chain recombines TRBV6-2 or TRBV6-3 with TRBJ2-3; D remains unclear. Germline V CDR1 and CDR2: MNHEY, SVGEGT. This CDR3 is built from 12 residues. V lost 4 bases, J lost 6 bases, and 8 bases lay in between. The CDR3 DNA follows: TGTGCCAGCAGTTTCGACTCTGATACGCAGTATTTT. This encodes CASSFDSDTQYF.

This chain links TRBV9 with TRBJ2-5, with 7 nucleotides matching TRBD1. V trimming: 0 bases; J trimming: 4 bases; junction bases outside the gene matches: 9. This CDR3 is built from 16 residues. CDR1 is SGDLS and CDR2 is YYNGEE in the germline V gene. CDR3 bases: TGTGCCAGCAGCGTAGCCGCTCAGGGGGAAGGAGAGACCCAGTACTTC. Translating it yields CASSVAAQGEGETQYF.

The V call is TRBV27, the J call TRBJ2-7, with D unclear. The CDR3 loop spans 14 amino acids. V lost 3 bases, J lost 1 base, and 10 bases lay in between. The germline V gene encodes CDR1 MNHEY and CDR2 SMNVEV (reference sequence). DNA of the CDR3: TGTGCCAGCAGTTTCCCTGTCAGTTCCTACGAGCAGTACTTC. Protein: CASSFPVSSYEQYF.

About this clone: The junction shows a germline mismatch at one end, possibly a read error. The rearrangement links TRBV16 to TRBJ1-5, with 7 bases matching TRBD1. CDR1 is KGHSY and CDR2 is FQNENV in the germline V gene. CDR3 length equals 18 residues. CDR3 coding DNA: TGTGCCAGCACCCAAGGGGACAGAGCTATCCTACGCAATCAGCCCCAGCATTTT. Residues: CASTQGDRAILRNQPQHF. Together with reference TRBV16 and TRBJ1-5, the CDR3 gives the full variable domain: GEEVAQTPKHLVRGEGQKAKLYCAPIKGHSYVFWYQQVLKNEFKFLISFQNENVFDETGMPKERFSAKCLPNSPCSLEIQATKLEDSAVYFCASTQGDRAILRNQPQHFGDGTRLSIL.

J is TRBJ2-2 and V is TRBV12-5; D is ambiguous. This CDR3 is 13 amino acids long. The germline V and J ends were trimmed by 6 bases and 3 bases, with 8 bases remaining between them. Germline-derived CDR1 and CDR2 are LGHNT and FRNRAP. This CDR3 reads CASGPYYTGELFF. CDR3 DNA sequence: TGTGCTAGTGGCCCATACTACACCGGGGAGCTGTTTTTT.

The chain has TRBV5-1 and TRBJ1-1; 7 bases fit TRBD1. In germline, CDR1 is SGHRS, CDR2 YFSETQ. The V and J ends lost 1 base and 3 bases, in that order; junction bases with no gene match: 0. CDR3 size: 13 residues. The CDR3 spells CASSLTGDTEAFF. CDR3 sequence (DNA): TGCGCCAGCAGCTTGACAGGGGACACTGAAGCTTTCTTT.

The V gene is TRBV7-8, the J gene TRBJ1-1; D is ambiguous. The CDR3 contains 13 residues. With 4 bases removed from V and 3 bases from J, the gap between germline ends came to 9 bases. Per germline, CDR1 SGHVS and CDR2 FQNEAQ. CDR3 nucleotide sequence: TGTGCCAGCAGCTCTGGGCGGGACACTGAAGCTTTCTTT. The encoded protein is CASSSGRDTEAFF.

This clone was counted between two and nine times. Additional DNA sequences in this sample encode the identical CDR3. The chain combines TRBV9 with TRBJ1-5, with D possibly TRBD1 on 6 matching bases. The CDR3 is 15 residues long. Germline V gene data show CDR1 as SGDLS and CDR2 as YYNGEE. Deletions cut 0 bases from V and 0 bases from J, with 7 bases between. The CDR3 sequence is CASSVEGDSNQPQHF. The CDR3 DNA reads TGTGCCAGCAGCGTAGAGGGGGATAGCAATCAGCCCCAGCATTTT.

V and J are TRBV7-9 and TRBJ2-7; no firm D call. Trimming stripped 6 bases from V and 3 bases from J, with 12 bases between. The CDR3 runs to 13 residues. Germline V gene data show CDR1 as SEHNR and CDR2 as FQNEAQ (reference sequence). The CDR3 nucleotides read TGTGCCAGCAGTTTTACACAGCTCTACGAGCAGTACTTC. Amino acid sequence: CASSFTQLYEQYF.

V and J are TRBV4-3 and TRBJ1-6, with TRBD1 identical over 8 bases. CDR1 LGHNA and CDR2 YSLEER come from the germline V gene. V dropped 8 bases and J dropped 7; count of bases not matched to a gene: 4. This CDR3 spans 13 amino acids. The CDR3 region has the DNA TGCGCCAGCCGTGGACAGGGAAATTCACCCCTCCACTTT. Its translation: CASRGQGNSPLHF.

The chain has TRBV9 and TRBJ2-2, with D maybe TRBD1 (7 bases). V dropped 2 bases and J dropped 2 bases, with 10 bases sitting between them. The germline gives CDR1 SGDLS, CDR2 YYNGEE. The CDR3 is 15 residues long. The CDR3 protein is CASSVEGANTGELFF. CDR3 DNA sequence: TGTGCCAGCAGCGTGGAGGGGGCCAACACCGGGGAGCTGTTTTTT.

This chain connects TRBV5-5 to TRBJ2-1, with unresolved D. Germline assignment: CDR1 SGHKS and CDR2 YYEKEE (reference sequence). The CDR3 spans 12 residues. Trimming took off 1 base at V and 10 bases at J, with 9 bases between the two ends. The CDR3 DNA reads TGTGCCAGCAGCTTGCGCGGAGAGGAGCAGTTCTTC. This encodes CASSLRGEEQFF.

This clone was recorded once. The chain joins TRBV20-1 to TRBJ1-2; possible D gene TRBD1, 5 bases. CDR1 DFQATT and CDR2 SNEGSKA come from the germline V gene (reference sequence). This CDR3 region has 12 residues. V shed 3 bases and J shed 8 bases, with 13 bases lying between them. CDR3 residues: CSASEGVSGYTF. The CDR3 DNA follows: TGCAGTGCTAGTGAAGGGGTCAGCGGCTACACCTTC.

With respect to this clone: The same CDR3 is also encoded by other DNA sequences in this sample. The V call is TRBV30, the J call TRBJ1-3, with TRBD1 as a possible D gene (5 bases). This CDR3 region has 13 residues. Deletions cut 2 bases from V and 3 bases from J, with 8 bases between. CDR1 is GTSNPN and CDR2 is SVGIG in the germline V gene (reference sequence). The CDR3: CAWSQGSGNTIYF. The CDR3, as DNA: TGTGCCTGGAGTCAGGGAAGTGGAAACACCATATATTTT. The full variable domain, in which reference TRBV30 and TRBJ1-3 provide the parts outside the CDR3, is SQTIHQWPATLVQPVGSPLSLECTVEGTSNPNLYWYRQAAGRGLQLLFYSVGIGQISSEVPQNLSASRPQDRQFILSSKKLLLSDSGFYLCAWSQGSGNTIYFGEGSWLTVV.

The V gene is TRBV9, the J gene TRBJ2-7; 12 nucleotides line up with TRBD2. The V gene's germline CDR1 is SGDLS and CDR2 YYNGEE. This CDR3 contains 14 residues. Trimming at V came to 5 bases and at J to 4 bases, leaving 4 bases not matched to a gene. The CDR3 region is CASSTSGGLYEQYF. The CDR3 DNA sequence: TGTGCCAGCAGTACTAGCGGGGGGTTGTACGAGCAGTACTTC.

This clone was seen only once. The chain uses TRBV6-5 and TRBJ1-5, with TRBD1 as a possible D gene (6 bases). Germline V gives CDR1 MNHEY, CDR2 SVGAGI. V was clipped by 10 bases and J by 0 bases, with 10 bases between them. This CDR3 spans 13 amino acids. CDR3 protein: CATRTVSNQPQHF. The CDR3 DNA sequence: TGTGCCACTCGGACAGTTAGCAATCAGCCCCAGCATTTT.